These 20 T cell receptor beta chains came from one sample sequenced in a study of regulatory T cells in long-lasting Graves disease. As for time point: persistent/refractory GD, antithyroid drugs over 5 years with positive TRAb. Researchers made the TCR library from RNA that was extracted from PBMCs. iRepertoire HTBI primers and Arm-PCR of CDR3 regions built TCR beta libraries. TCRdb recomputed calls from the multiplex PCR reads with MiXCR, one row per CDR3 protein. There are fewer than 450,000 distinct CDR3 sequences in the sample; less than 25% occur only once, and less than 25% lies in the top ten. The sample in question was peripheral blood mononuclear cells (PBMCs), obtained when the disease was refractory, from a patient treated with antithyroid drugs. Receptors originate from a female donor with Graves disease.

CDR3 in DNA: TGTGCCAGCAGCTTAGGGTTGCCAGGATCTGGAAACACCATATATTTT. This sequence encodes CASSLGLPGSGNTIYF. The chain uses TRBV7-2 and TRBJ1-3; unclear D gene. V lost 1 base and J 1 base, leaving 11 bases between the germline ends. CDR1 and CDR2 (germline): SGHTA, FQGNSA. This CDR3 comprises 16 residues.

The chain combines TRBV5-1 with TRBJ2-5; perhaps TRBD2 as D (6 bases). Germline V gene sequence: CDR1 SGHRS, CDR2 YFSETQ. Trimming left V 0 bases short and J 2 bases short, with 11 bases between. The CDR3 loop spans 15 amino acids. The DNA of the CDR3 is TGCGCCAGCAGCTTGGCCGGGAGCCATCAAGAGACCCAGTACTTC. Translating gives CASSLAGSHQETQYF.

The CDR3 DNA reads TGTGCCAGCAGCCAAGATCGCGGCAGACTCACAGATACGCAGTATTTT. Translating it yields CASSQDRGRLTDTQYF. This chain joins TRBV3-1 and TRBJ2-3; D not certain. Germline values: CDR1 LGHDT, CDR2 YNNKEL (reference sequence). V dropped 0 bases and J dropped 2 bases, with 12 bases sitting between them. This CDR3 region has 16 residues.

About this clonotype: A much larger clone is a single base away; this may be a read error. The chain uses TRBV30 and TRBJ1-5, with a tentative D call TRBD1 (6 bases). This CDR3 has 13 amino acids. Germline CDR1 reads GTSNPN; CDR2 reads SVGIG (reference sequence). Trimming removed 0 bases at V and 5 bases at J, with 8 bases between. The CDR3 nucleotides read TGTGCCTGGAGTGTGGCAGGGGATCAGCCCCAGCATTTT. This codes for CAWSVAGDQPQHF.

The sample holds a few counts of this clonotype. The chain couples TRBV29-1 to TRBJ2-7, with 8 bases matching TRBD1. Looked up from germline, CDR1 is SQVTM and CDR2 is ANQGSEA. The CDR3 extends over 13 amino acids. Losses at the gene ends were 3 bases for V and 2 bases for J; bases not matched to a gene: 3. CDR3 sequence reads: CSVEETGAYEQYF. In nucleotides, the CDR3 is TGCAGCGTTGAGGAGACAGGGGCCTACGAGCAGTACTTC.

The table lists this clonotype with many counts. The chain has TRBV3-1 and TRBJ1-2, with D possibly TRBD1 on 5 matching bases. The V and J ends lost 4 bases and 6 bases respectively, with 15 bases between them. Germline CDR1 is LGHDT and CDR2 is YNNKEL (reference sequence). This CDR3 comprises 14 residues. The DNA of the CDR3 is TGTGCCAGCAGCCGCGGGAGGGGCGGGAATGGCTACACCTTC. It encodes CASSRGRGGNGYTF.

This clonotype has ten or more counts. This chain's CDR3 is CASSLTGDQPQHF. As DNA, the CDR3 is TGTGCCAGCAGTTTGACAGGGGATCAGCCCCAGCATTTT. The chain uses TRBV7-2 and TRBJ1-5; TRBD1 agrees at 8 bases. Germline CDR1 and CDR2: SGHTA and FQGNSA. The CDR3 totals 13 residues. Trimming removed 6 bases from V and 5 bases from J; junction bases left unmatched: 3. The entire variable domain, with the rest obtained from reference TRBV7-2 and TRBJ1-5, is as follows: GAGVSQSPSNKVTEKGKDVELRCDPISGHTALYWYRQSLGQGLEFLIYFQGNSAPDKSGLPSDRFSAERTGGSVSTLTIQRTQQEDSAVYLCASSLTGDQPQHFGDGTRLSIL.

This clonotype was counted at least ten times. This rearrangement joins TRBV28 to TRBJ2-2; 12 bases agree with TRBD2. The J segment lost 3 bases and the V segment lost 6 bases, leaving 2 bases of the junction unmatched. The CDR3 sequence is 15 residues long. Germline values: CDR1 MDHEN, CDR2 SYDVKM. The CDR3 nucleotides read TGTGCCAGCAGAGGACTAGCGGGACACACCGGGGAGCTGTTTTTT. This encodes CASRGLAGHTGELFF.

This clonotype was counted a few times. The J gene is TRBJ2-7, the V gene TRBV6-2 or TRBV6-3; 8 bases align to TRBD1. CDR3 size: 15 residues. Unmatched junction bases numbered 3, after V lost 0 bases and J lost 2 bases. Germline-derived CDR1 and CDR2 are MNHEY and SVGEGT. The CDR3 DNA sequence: TGTGCCAGCAGTTACTCCTCGACAGGGGCCTACGAGCAGTACTTC. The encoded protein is CASSYSSTGAYEQYF.

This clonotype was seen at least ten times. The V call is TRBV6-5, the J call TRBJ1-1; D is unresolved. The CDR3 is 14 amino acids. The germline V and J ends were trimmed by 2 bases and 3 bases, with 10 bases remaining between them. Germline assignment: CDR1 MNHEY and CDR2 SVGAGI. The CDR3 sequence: CASSYGRRDTEAFF. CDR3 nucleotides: TGTGCCAGCAGTTACGGCAGGAGGGACACTGAAGCTTTCTTT.

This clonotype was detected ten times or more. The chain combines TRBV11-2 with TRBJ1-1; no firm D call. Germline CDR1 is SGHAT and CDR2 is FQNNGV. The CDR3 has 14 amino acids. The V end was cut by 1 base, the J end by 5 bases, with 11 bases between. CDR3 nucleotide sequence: TGTGCCAGCAGCTTAGCCGACATGAGGACTGAAGCTTTCTTT. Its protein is CASSLADMRTEAFF.

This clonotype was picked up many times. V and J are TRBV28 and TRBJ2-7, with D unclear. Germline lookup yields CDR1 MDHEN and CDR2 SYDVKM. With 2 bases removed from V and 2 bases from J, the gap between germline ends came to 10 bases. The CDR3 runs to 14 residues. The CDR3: CASSLTPSTYEQYF. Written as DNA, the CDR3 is TGTGCCAGCAGTTTAACCCCATCTACCTACGAGCAGTACTTC.

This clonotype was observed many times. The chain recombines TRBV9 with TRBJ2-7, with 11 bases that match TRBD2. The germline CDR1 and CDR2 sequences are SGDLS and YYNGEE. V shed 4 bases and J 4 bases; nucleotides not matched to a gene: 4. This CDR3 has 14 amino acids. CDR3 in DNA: TGTGCCAGCAGCAAAGGGACTAGCGGTTACGAGCAGTACTTC. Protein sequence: CASSKGTSGYEQYF. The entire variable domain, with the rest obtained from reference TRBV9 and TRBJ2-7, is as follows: DSGVTQTPKHLITATGQRVTLRCSPRSGDLSVYWYQQSLDQGLQFLIQYYNGEERAKGNILERFSAQQFPDLHSELNLSSLELGDSALYFCASSKGTSGYEQYFGPGTRLTVT.

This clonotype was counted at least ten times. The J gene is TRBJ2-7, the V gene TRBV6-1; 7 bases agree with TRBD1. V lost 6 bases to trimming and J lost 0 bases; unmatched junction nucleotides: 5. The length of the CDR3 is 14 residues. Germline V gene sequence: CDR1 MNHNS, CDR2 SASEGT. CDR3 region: CASRTRQGSYEQYF. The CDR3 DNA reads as TGTGCCAGCAGAACAAGACAGGGCTCCTACGAGCAGTACTTC.

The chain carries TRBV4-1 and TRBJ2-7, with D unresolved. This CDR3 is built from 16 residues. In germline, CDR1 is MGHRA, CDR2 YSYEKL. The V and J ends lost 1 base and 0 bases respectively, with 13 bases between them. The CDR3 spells CASSQAPDMPSYEQYF. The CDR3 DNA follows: TGCGCCAGCAGCCAAGCCCCTGATATGCCCTCCTACGAGCAGTACTTC.

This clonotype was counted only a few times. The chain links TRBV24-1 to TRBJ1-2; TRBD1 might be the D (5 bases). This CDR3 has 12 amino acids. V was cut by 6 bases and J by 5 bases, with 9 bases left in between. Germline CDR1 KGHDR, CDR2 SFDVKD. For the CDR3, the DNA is TGTGCCACCAGTAAGGACAATTATGGCTACACCTTC. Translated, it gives CATSKDNYGYTF.

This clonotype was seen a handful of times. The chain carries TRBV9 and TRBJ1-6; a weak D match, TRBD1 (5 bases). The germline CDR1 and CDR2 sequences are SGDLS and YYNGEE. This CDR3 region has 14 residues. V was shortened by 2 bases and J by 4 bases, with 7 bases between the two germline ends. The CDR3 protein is CASSVGTYNSPLHF. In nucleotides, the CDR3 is TGTGCCAGCAGCGTCGGGACTTATAATTCACCCCTCCACTTT. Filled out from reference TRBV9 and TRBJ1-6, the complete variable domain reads DSGVTQTPKHLITATGQRVTLRCSPRSGDLSVYWYQQSLDQGLQFLIQYYNGEERAKGNILERFSAQQFPDLHSELNLSSLELGDSALYFCASSVGTYNSPLHFGNGTRLTVT.

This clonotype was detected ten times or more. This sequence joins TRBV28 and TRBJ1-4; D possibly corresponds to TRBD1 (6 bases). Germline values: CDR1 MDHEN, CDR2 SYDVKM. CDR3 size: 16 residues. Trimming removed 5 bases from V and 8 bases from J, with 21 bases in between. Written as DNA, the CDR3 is TGTGCCAGCAGTGTGGTGGCGGGGGCGGACGGGGAAAAACTGTTTTTT. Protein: CASSVVAGADGEKLFF.

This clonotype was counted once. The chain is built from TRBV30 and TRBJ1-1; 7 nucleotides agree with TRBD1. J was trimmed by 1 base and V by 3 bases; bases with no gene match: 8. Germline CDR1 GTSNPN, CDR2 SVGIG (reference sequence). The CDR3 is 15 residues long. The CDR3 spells CAWSQYRGTNTEAFF. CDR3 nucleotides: TGTGCCTGGAGCCAATACAGGGGCACGAACACTGAAGCTTTCTTT.

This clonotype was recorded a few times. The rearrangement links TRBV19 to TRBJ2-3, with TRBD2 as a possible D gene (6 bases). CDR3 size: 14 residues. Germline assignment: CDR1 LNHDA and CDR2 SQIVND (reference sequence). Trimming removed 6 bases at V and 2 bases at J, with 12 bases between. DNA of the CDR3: TGTGCCAGTAGGAGCCGGGACTTCACAGATACGCAGTATTTT. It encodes CASRSRDFTDTQYF.